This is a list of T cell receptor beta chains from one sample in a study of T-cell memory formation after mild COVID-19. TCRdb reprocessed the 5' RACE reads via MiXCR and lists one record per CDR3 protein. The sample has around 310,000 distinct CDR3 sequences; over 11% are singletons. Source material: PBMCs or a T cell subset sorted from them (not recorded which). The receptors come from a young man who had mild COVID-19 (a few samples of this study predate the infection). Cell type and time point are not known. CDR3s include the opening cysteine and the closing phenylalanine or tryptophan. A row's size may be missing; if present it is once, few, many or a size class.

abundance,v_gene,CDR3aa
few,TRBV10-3,CAISESAGSDQPQHF
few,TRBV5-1,CASSSRQTSGANVLTF
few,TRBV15,CATSGGQGLDYGYTF
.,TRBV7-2,CASSPHGGYSQPQHF
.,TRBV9,CASSLTAGLTQETQYF
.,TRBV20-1,CSVMDRGSFNEQFF
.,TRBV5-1,CASSLGDNGYTF
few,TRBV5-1,CASSWSPTAPVSWGINSPLHF
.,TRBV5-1,CASSLEDRAVTEAFF
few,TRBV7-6,CASSPRWTTDTQYF
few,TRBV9,CASSVVGTGANVLTF
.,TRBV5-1,CASSLDPAVQETQYF
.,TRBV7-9,CASSLVRVSPLHF
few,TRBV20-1,CSARVQNYGYTF
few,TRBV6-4,CASGAGGPWGTDTQYF
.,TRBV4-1,CASSPTAAHSSYNEQFF
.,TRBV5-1,CASSWFGEGSGNEQFF
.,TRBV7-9,CASSLQGNVGTQYF
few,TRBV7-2,CASSGGGNEQFF
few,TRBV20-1,CSARIDRNYGYTF
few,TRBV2,CASSEERAAGNTIYF
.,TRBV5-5,CASSRRGAEAFF
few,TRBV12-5,CASGSGGQETQYF
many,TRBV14,CASSTYNEQFF
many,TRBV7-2,CASSLNQEKLFF
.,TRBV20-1,CSAAQGPNQPQHF
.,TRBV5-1,CASSPPRQGEAFF
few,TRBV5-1,CASSLVRHTNTGELFF
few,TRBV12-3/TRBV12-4,CASRGTGPANYGYTF